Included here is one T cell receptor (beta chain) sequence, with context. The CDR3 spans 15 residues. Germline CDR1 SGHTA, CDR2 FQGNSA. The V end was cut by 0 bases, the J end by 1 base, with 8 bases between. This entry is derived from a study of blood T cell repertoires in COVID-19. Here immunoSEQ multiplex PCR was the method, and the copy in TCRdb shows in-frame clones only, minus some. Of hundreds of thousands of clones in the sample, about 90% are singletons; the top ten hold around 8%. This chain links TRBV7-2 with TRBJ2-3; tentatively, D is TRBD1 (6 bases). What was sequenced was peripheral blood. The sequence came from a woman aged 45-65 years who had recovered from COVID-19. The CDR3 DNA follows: TGTGCCAGCAGCTTAGCGACAGGAGGCACAGATACGCAGTATTTT. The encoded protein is CASSLATGGTDTQYF.